The sequence of this TCR beta chain was determined in a study of CD8 T cells in Susac syndrome. Germline V CDR1 and CDR2: KGHDR, SFDVKD. This CDR3 has 14 residues. V was clipped by 4 bases and J by 3 bases; unmatched bases: 4. Random hexamers primed reverse transcription of about 0.5 to 1 ug RNA. The authors amplified TCR beta CDR3 across 54 Vbeta and 13 Jbeta using immunoSEQ multiplex PCR. A single record per CDR3 protein comes from TCRdb applying MiXCR to the immunoSEQ multiplex PCR reads. The sample has approximately 150,000 distinct CDR3 sequences; approximately 95% are singletons. Sequencing of TCR beta was performed on blood CD8+ and CD4+ T cells.

V gene TRBV24-1 combines with J gene TRBJ1-2, with TRBD1 matching 7 bases. The sequencing sample was made of CD4+ T cells from PBMCs. This clonotype was obtained from a human donor with multiple sclerosis. This chain's CDR3 is CATSEIGTDYGYTF. CDR3 nucleotides: TGTGCCACCAGTGAAATCGGGACAGACTATGGCTACACCTTC.